This T cell receptor beta chain was retrieved from a study of blood T cell repertoires in COVID-19. Germline assignment: CDR1 MDHEN and CDR2 SYDVKM. J was trimmed by 4 bases and V by 5 bases; bases with no gene match: 3. The CDR3 runs 14 residues. The assay was immunoSEQ multiplex PCR, and TCRdb's table has in-frame clones only and misses some. The sample carries hundreds of thousands of clones, around nine tenths recorded once. The sample comprised PBMCs or T cells enriched from blood (not recorded which). This receptor was taken from a woman in her twenties or thirties who had recovered from COVID-19. The chain recombines TRBV28 with TRBJ2-7; 12 bases align to TRBD1. The CDR3 coding sequence is TGTGCCAGCAGTACGGGACAGGGGGCTTACGAGCAGTACTTC. This codes for CASSTGQGAYEQYF.